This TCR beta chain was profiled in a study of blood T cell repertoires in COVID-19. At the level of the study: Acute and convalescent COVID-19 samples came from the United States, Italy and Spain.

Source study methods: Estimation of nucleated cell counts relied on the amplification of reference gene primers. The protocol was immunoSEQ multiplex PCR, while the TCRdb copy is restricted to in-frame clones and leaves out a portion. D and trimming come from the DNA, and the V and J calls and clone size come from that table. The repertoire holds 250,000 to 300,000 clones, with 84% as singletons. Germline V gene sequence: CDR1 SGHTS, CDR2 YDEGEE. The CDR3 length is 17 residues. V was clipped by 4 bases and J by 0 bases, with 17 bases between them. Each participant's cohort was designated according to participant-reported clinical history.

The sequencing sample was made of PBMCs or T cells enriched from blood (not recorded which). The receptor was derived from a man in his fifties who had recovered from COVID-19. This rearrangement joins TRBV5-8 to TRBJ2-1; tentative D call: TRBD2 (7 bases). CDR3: CASSPEGGVSSYNEQFF. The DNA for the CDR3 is TGTGCCAGCAGCCCCGAGGGGGGGGTTAGCTCCTACAATGAGCAGTTCTTC. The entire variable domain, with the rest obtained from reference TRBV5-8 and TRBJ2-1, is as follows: EAGVTQSPTHLIKTRGQQATLRCSPISGHTSVYWYQQALGLGLQFLLWYDEGEERNRGNFPPRFSGRQFPNYSSELNVNALELEDSALYLCASSPEGGVSSYNEQFFGPGTRLTVL.